Included here is one T cell receptor (beta chain) sequence, with context. This clonotype was seen repeatedly, ten times or more. The clone's antigen remains unknown. Base qualities were left out, and no much larger clone turns up one base away. This sample was taken from a study of CD8+CD57+ T cells in acquired aplastic anemia (dated by TCRdb to between 2018 and 2020). Concerning the study at large: Extracted DNA from sorted CD4+ and CD8+ cells averaged approximately 3 ug, ranging from roughly 0.17 to 27.4 ug. CD8+CD57+ expansion was defined as frequency above the mean frequency observed in healthy subjects.

Findings and caveats that apply to the study as a whole: CD8+ Simpson's diversity did not differ significantly between patients and healthy controls (P=0.060). Roughly 30 CD8+ CDR3 sequences were found to be shared between patients and controls, but these sequences appeared to be highly expressed in patients and within the immunodominant clones of the patients.

Genomic DNA served as template for TCR beta VDJ combination and CDR3 sequence profiling. TCR repertoire sequencing was run on an Illumina HiSeq 2000. The authors' analysis ran thus. TRBV/TRBJ rearrangement plots, CDR3 size and DJ length profiles, and Simpson's diversity index were used to assess repertoires. The most abundant DNA sequence in the deep sequencing data was defined as the immunodominant clone. CDR3 amino acid sequences were screened for sharing across subjects and compared with published repertoires and the VDJdb database. The raw public data were reprocessed by TCRdb itself: fastp quality trimming at Q25, MiXCR clonotype calling, in-frame beta chains only. Rows are combined by CDR3 protein, so each entry shows the most common genes and DNA. The V and J calls, along with clone size, are taken from TCRdb and not from the paper's own processing. The sample profile shows over 250,000 distinct CDR3 sequences; about 50% of them were found once. Roughly 1.3% of the sample comes from the top ten.

The patients picked for sequencing were ones in whom flow cytometry had shown an expansion of CD8+CD57+ cells. All patients had severe acquired aplastic anemia diagnosed by International Study of Aplastic Anemia and Agranulocytosis and Camitta criteria. No patient had received any therapy when blood was sampled. In this study, sorted CD4+ and CD8+ T cells from the blood of healthy subjects and of severe aplastic anemia patients had their TCR repertoires deep-sequenced. In the USA, patient enrollment took place under clinicaltrials.gov protocols 00001620, 01623167, 00001397, 00071045, 00081523 and 00961064. Ficoll-Paque density gradient centrifugation was used to isolate peripheral blood mononuclear cells. Before DNA extraction, CD4+ and CD8+ T cells were sorted with FACS or magnetic beads. V drops 4 bases and J drops 1 base, leaving 10 bases in between. Taken from the germline V gene, the CDR1 and CDR2 loops are SGHTA and FQGTGA. The CDR3 holds 14 amino acids from the cysteine to the phenylalanine. The kept DNA is CDR3 alone, 42 bases in frame from the first base.

The chain is encoded by TRBV7-3 joined to TRBJ2-5; the D region possibly corresponds to TRBD2 (6 bases align). The sequence was collected from a human donor with aplastic anemia. The sequenced sample was sorted CD4+, CD8+, or CD8+CD57+ T cells (not recorded which) from PBMCs. The nucleotide sequence reads as follows: TGTGCCAGCAGCTCTGGACTATTCCAAGAGACCCAGTACTTC. This gives the protein CASSSGLFQETQYF.